This T cell receptor (beta chain) appears in the sequencing data of a study of blood T cell repertoires in COVID-19. Study-level background: Donors in the United States, Italy and Spain gave samples during acute or convalescent COVID-19. Sources were T cells, B-cell-depleted T cells, or PBMCs; the material itself was cDNA or gDNA.

How the authors handled the data: Researchers report that nucleated cell counts were estimated from reference gene primer amplification. Produced via immunoSEQ multiplex PCR; TCRdb's table is partial and in-frame only. That table gives V, J and clone size, and the DNA gave D and trimming. There are approximately 99,000 clones in the sample; less than 75% occur only once, and around 1.9% lies in the top ten. CDR3 size: 19 residues. Trimming took 0 bases from V and 0 from J; bases not matched to a gene: 7. Germline loops: CDR1 SGHRS, CDR2 YFSETQ. Sample: peripheral blood. V usage is TRBV5-1 and J usage is TRBJ1-3; 12 positions match TRBD1. This TCR came from a woman in her thirties or forties with acute or convalescent COVID-19. Written as DNA, the CDR3 is TGCGCCAGCAGCTTGGACGGGACAGGGGGCCCGAGCTCTGGAAACACCATATATTTT. Translated, it gives CASSLDGTGGPSSGNTIYF.